A selection of T cell receptor beta chains follows, all from one sample in a study of T cells after yellow fever vaccination. TCRdb re-called the 5' RACE reads through MiXCR, storing one row per CDR3 protein. The table has some 220,000 distinct CDR3 sequences, about 3% seen once. This specimen was CD4+ T cells sorted from PBMCs, taken 10 days after the yellow fever booster vaccination. The receptors derive from a man younger than 35 who received the YFV17D yellow fever vaccine. CDR3s include the opening cysteine and the closing phenylalanine or tryptophan. Fields, in order: V gene, clone size, J gene, D gene, CDR3 DNA, CDR3 protein. The D gene is left open where the match is weak. Rows give clone size only sometimes, using once, few, many, or a class for an expanded clone.

TRBV5-1	many	TRBJ2-2	TRBD1	TGCGCCAGCAGCCCCCGGACAGGGCCGATGAGCGGGGAGCTGTTTTTT	CASSPRTGPMSGELFF
TRBV28	many	TRBJ2-1	TRBD2	TGTGCCAGCAGTTTGGGACTAGCGGGGGGGCCCACCTACAATGAGCAGTTCTTC	CASSLGLAGGPTYNEQFF
TRBV10-2	many	TRBJ1-6	NA	TGCGCCAGCAGTGAGTCCCGACAGGCCCTTAATTCACCCCTCCACTTT	CASSESRQALNSPLHF
TRBV5-4	few	TRBJ1-2	NA	TGTGCCAGCAGCTTGGAACTGGGCGGCTATGGCTACACCTTC	CASSLELGGYGYTF
TRBV4-3	many	TRBJ1-6	NA	TGCGCCAGCAGCCAAGATGCAGGATCTAATTCACCCCTCCACTTT	CASSQDAGSNSPLHF
TRBV14	many	TRBJ2-1	TRBD1	TGTGCCAGCAGCCCCATTAGACAGGGGGAGCAGTTCTTC	CASSPIRQGEQFF
TRBV5-1	few	TRBJ2-2	NA	TGCGCCAGCAGGTTTCTTCCCGAAATCACCGGGGAGCTGTTTTTT	CASRFLPEITGELFF
TRBV7-3	few	TRBJ2-6	NA	TGTGCCAGCAGCCCGACCGAGAGAGGTGGCAACGTCCTGACTTTC	CASSPTERGGNVLTF
TRBV5-1	many	TRBJ2-3	NA	TGCGCCAGCAGCCGCGGAGTCGACAGAAGCACAGATACGCAGTATTTT	CASSRGVDRSTDTQYF
TRBV7-3	few	TRBJ1-6	NA	TGTGCCAGCAGCTTAAAAGGAGGCCAGGGGTATAATTCACCCCTCCACTTT	CASSLKGGQGYNSPLHF
TRBV6-5	few	TRBJ2-3	TRBD2	TGTGCCAGCCGTCACTCCAAGAGGACTAGCGGGGGGGCCAGCACAGATACGCAGTATTTT	CASRHSKRTSGGASTDTQYF
TRBV7-2	few	TRBJ1-1	NA	TGTGCCAGCAGCTTAGCGTATGATAGGGGTGAAGCTTTCTTT	CASSLAYDRGEAFF
TRBV2	NA	TRBJ2-1	TRBD2	TGTGCCAGCAGTAGAAGGGGGCTAGCGGGGGACAATGAGCAGTTCTTC	CASSRRGLAGDNEQFF
TRBV7-8	NA	TRBJ1-2	TRBD1	TGTGCCAGCAGCCGGGACAGGGGGCATAGGAATGGCTACACCTTC	CASSRDRGHRNGYTF
TRBV12-3/TRBV12-4	many	TRBJ2-7	TRBD1	TGTGCCAGCGAGATTGGAGACAGGGGGCTCAGGGAGCAGTACTTC	CASEIGDRGLREQYF
TRBV19	NA	TRBJ2-1	NA	TGTGCCAGTAGAGTGGGAGACAATGAGCAGTTCTTC	CASRVGDNEQFF
TRBV5-1	many	TRBJ2-3	NA	TGCGCCAGCAGCTTATACGTGTCGGCAGATACGCAGTATTTT	CASSLYVSADTQYF
TRBV20-1	many	TRBJ1-6	TRBD1	TGCAGTGCTAGAGGTGACAGGGCCGCTGCACCCCTCCACTTT	CSARGDRAAAPLHF
TRBV15	NA	TRBJ2-2	TRBD1	TGTGCCAGCAGGAAGAGGACAGGGCCTAACACCGGGGAGCTGTTTTTT	CASRKRTGPNTGELFF
TRBV5-1	few	TRBJ2-2	NA	TGCGCCAGCAGCTTGATAGCGACAAACGGGGAGCTGTTTTTT	CASSLIATNGELFF
TRBV3-1	many	TRBJ2-3	TRBD2	TGTGCCAGCGCGCTAGCGGGCCTAACAGATACGCAGTATTTT	CASALAGLTDTQYF
TRBV20-1	few	TRBJ1-4	NA	TGCAGTGCTCCGACCCGGGGGGGGGAAAAACTGTTTTTT	CSAPTRGGEKLFF
TRBV5-1	many	TRBJ2-3	TRBD2	TGCGCCAGCAGCTTGGCCTATACTAGCGGGGGGTCAGATACGCAGTATTTT	CASSLAYTSGGSDTQYF
TRBV6-2/TRBV6-3	many	TRBJ2-7	NA	TGTGCCAGCAGTTATAATCAGGGGTGGTACTTC	CASSYNQGWYF
TRBV6-1	many	TRBJ2-6	NA	TGTGCCAGCAAGGGATCGACAGCTGGGGCCAACGTCCTGACTTTC	CASKGSTAGANVLTF
TRBV6-1	few	TRBJ1-6	NA	TGTGCCAGCAGTGAGTTCAGGGGTACTTCACCCCTCCACTTT	CASSEFRGTSPLHF
TRBV5-1	many	TRBJ2-2	TRBD1	TGCGCCAGCAGCTCACAGGGGCCTAACACCGGGGAGCTGTTTTTT	CASSSQGPNTGELFF
TRBV20-1	NA	TRBJ2-5	NA	TGCAGTGCTAGAGCGAGGACGTGGCAAGAGACCCAGTACTTC	CSARARTWQETQYF
TRBV4-3	many	TRBJ1-2	NA	TGCGCCAGCAGCCAAGATCTTGGACAAAGCTATGGCTACACCTTC	CASSQDLGQSYGYTF
TRBV5-1	NA	TRBJ1-2	NA	TGCGCCAGCAGCTTGGAAGGGCAGGCGGGCTACACCTTC	CASSLEGQAGYTF
TRBV7-3	many	TRBJ2-1	NA	TGTGCCAGCAGCTTAATGGGCAGGGTAGACGAGCAGTTCTTC	CASSLMGRVDEQFF
TRBV7-8	many	TRBJ1-6	TRBD1	TGTGCCAGCAGCTTACCATTCGCATCCTGGGACAGGGGTTATTCACCCCTCCACTTT	CASSLPFASWDRGYSPLHF
TRBV7-2	NA	TRBJ1-1	NA	TGTGCCAGCAGCTTCTCGGAGGTGGGCACTGAAGCTTTCTTT	CASSFSEVGTEAFF
TRBV7-2	few	TRBJ1-2	NA	TGTGCCAGCAGCCCCGGGGGCCTGGGGACCTATGGCTACACCTTC	CASSPGGLGTYGYTF
TRBV10-3	NA	TRBJ2-3	NA	TGTGCCATCAGCACGGGGAGCTTTGATACGCAGTATTTT	CAISTGSFDTQYF
TRBV12-3/TRBV12-4	few	TRBJ1-1	NA	TGTGCCAGCACTGGACCCAGGGGCACTGAAGCTTTCTTT	CASTGPRGTEAFF
TRBV11-2	few	TRBJ1-5	NA	TGTGCCAGCAGCACGGACCGCAATCAGCCCCAGCATTTT	CASSTDRNQPQHF
TRBV7-9	many	TRBJ2-7	NA	TGTGCCAGCAGCCGCCGTACGCACGAGCAGTACTTC	CASSRRTHEQYF
TRBV7-9	many	TRBJ2-3	NA	TGTGCCCAAGATCCAGGGTTGGGAGATACGCAGTATTTT	CAQDPGLGDTQYF